Listed here are 25 T cell receptor beta chains from one sample, sequenced in a study of prognosis after radiotherapy for stage I lung cancer. Amplification of the TCR beta CDR3 (from genomic DNA) was done by two-round multiplex PCR. First-round PCR employed TRBV- and TRBJ-specific primers for each gene. MiXCR, run by TCRdb on the multiplex PCR reads, gives a single entry per CDR3 protein. The table includes over 25,000 distinct CDR3 sequences, more than 45% detected once. Material: PBMCs, obtained before or after stereotactic body radiation therapy (not recorded which). These receptors originate from a donor over 45 with non-small cell lung cancer.

V is TRBV13 and J is TRBJ2-7, with 8 bases aligning to TRBD1. V dropped 5 bases and J dropped 5; count of bases not matched to a gene: 17. Germline V gene lookup returns CDR1 PRHDT and CDR2 FYEKMQ (reference sequence). The CDR3 runs to 17 residues. The CDR3 DNA sequence: TGTGCCAGCAGCCCCCAGGGGGCGCAAATTAAAGCCAACGAGCAGTACTTC. Its protein is CASSPQGAQIKANEQYF. The full variable domain, with the rest looked up from reference TRBV13 and TRBJ2-7, is AAGVIQSPRHLIKEKRETATLKCYPIPRHDTVYWYQQGPGQDPQFLISFYEKMQSDKGSIPDRFSAQQFSDYHSELNMSSLELGDSALYFCASSPQGAQIKANEQYFGPGTRLTVT.

This chain uses TRBV25-1 with TRBJ2-7; 7 positions match TRBD1. The CDR3 runs to 13 residues. J was trimmed by 9 bases and V by 7 bases; bases with no gene match: 12. Germline CDR1 reads MGHDK; CDR2 reads SYGVNS. DNA of the CDR3: TGTGCCAGCAATCAGGGGGTACCATTAGGGCAGTACTTC. It translates to CASNQGVPLGQYF.

Comment on this clonotype: Germline and junction disagree at one end, which may indicate a read error. The chain has TRBV6-8 and TRBJ1-4; possibly TRBD1 for D (5 bases). CDR3 length: 21 amino acids. In germline, CDR1 is MNHGY, CDR2 SAAAGT. Written as DNA, the CDR3 is TGTGCCGGCAGGTGTCTCGAAGAGCCGGGACTGATCATACCCCCTAATGAAAAACTGTTTTTT. Translating it yields CAGRCLEEPGLIIPPNEKLFF.

This clonotype was seen at least ten times. The chain carries TRBV5-1 and TRBJ1-3; D may be TRBD1 (5 bases). The CDR3 is made up of 15 amino acids. Germline CDR1 is SGHRS and CDR2 is YFSETQ. Trimming pared 3 bases from V and 2 bases from J, leaving 12 bases between. CDR3 bases: TGCGCCAGCAGCTCCCGCCAGGGACCTGGAAACACCATATATTTT. Protein: CASSSRQGPGNTIYF.

This clonotype was recorded at least ten times. The chain couples TRBV7-8 to TRBJ2-5; D gene uncertain. Germline CDR1 is SGHVS and CDR2 is FQNEAQ. Trimming cost V 10 bases and J 2 bases, with 26 bases left between them. The CDR3 consists of 17 residues. The CDR3 sequence is CATWARRGSEAQETQYF. The CDR3, as DNA: TGTGCCACCTGGGCTAGAAGAGGCAGTGAAGCACAAGAGACCCAGTACTTC.

The chain has TRBV11-3 and TRBJ1-2; D remains ambiguous. V was cut by 4 bases and J by 2 bases, with 14 bases left in between. Germline loops: CDR1 SGHNT, CDR2 YENEEA. CDR3 size: 15 residues. CDR3 sequence reads: CASSSHLEPNYGYTF. The CDR3 nucleotides read TGTGCCAGCAGCTCCCACCTCGAGCCGAACTATGGCTACACCTTC.

Note on this clonotype: One end of the junction fails to match germline, which may point to a read error. The rearrangement joins TRBV6-1 to TRBJ2-2; possible D gene TRBD2, 5 bases. This CDR3 spans 13 amino acids. The germline V gene has CDR1 MNHNS and CDR2 SASEGT. For the CDR3, the DNA is TGTGCCAGCAGGGACTGGAACACCGGTGAGCTGTTTTTT. The encoded protein is CASRDWNTGELFF.

A word on this clonotype: Possible read error: a much larger clone is one base away. The chain recombines TRBV6-1 with TRBJ2-4; 7 bases align to TRBD2. This CDR3 contains 18 residues. CDR1 is MNHNS, CDR2 SASEGT, per germline. CDR3 region: CASSPRDYEYLAKNIEYF. CDR3 nucleotides: TGTGCCAGCAGCCCCAGGGACTACGAATACTTAGCCAAAAACATTGAGTACTTC.

As to this clonotype: The germline gene is not matched at one end of the junction; a read error may be the cause. As DNA, the CDR3 is TGTGCCAGCAGCTCCTCGGGACAGGGCCGCACATATACGCAGTATTTT. Its protein is CASSSSGQGRTYTQYF. This rearrangement joins TRBV9 to TRBJ2-3, with TRBD1 identical over 9 bases. This CDR3 has 16 residues. CDR1 SGDLS and CDR2 YYNGEE come from the germline V gene.

Of note for this clonotype: With only one base between it and a far larger clone, this is likely a read error. The chain is built from TRBV28 and TRBJ2-7; 8 bases match TRBD2. Germline V gene sequence: CDR1 MDHEN, CDR2 SYDVKM. The CDR3 contains 13 residues. The V gene end was trimmed by 8 bases and the J gene end by 7 bases; junction bases not matched to a gene: 10. CDR3 amino acids: CASVGGGRNEQYF. Here the CDR3 DNA reads TGTGCCAGCGTAGGCGGGGGGCGTAATGAGCAGTACTTC.

This clonotype was seen a handful of times. The V gene is TRBV12-5, the J gene TRBJ2-1; 8 bases map to TRBD2. This CDR3 is built from 16 residues. From germline, CDR1 is LGHNT and CDR2 FRNRAP. V lost 7 bases and J lost 7; bases outside the gene matches: 15. CDR3 protein: CASAFWLERLANEQFF. As DNA, the CDR3 is TGTGCTAGTGCCTTCTGGCTAGAGAGACTAGCGAATGAGCAGTTCTTC. Combining the CDR3 with reference TRBV12-5 and TRBJ2-1 gives the whole variable domain DARVTQTPRHKVTEMGQEVTMRCQPILGHNTVFWYRQTMMQGLELLAYFRNRAPLDDSGMPKDRFSAEMPDATLATLKIQPSEPRDSAVYFCASAFWLERLANEQFFGPGTRLTVL.

This clonotype was detected ten times or more. This chain uses TRBV11-3 with TRBJ1-1, with a possible D match to TRBD1 (5 bases). From germline, CDR1 is SGHNT and CDR2 YENEEA. The V end was cut by 5 bases, the J end by 5 bases, with 15 bases between. This CDR3 spans 14 amino acids. The CDR3 nucleotides read TGTGCCAGCAGCGGGGACCTCGTAGGGACTGAAGCTTTCTTT. Translating gives CASSGDLVGTEAFF.

The rearrangement joins TRBV5-1 to TRBJ1-4; 9 nucleotides match TRBD1. After removal of 3 bases from V and 3 bases from J, the junction contained 6 bases not matched to a gene. The CDR3 is 16 amino acids. The germline gives CDR1 SGHRS, CDR2 YFSETQ. CDR3 residues: CASSWGGTGSNEKLFF. The CDR3 DNA reads as TGCGCCAGCAGCTGGGGAGGGACAGGGTCTAATGAAAAACTGTTTTTT.

In its sample, this clonotype is medium-sized (0.01 to 0.1%). V gene TRBV27 combines with J gene TRBJ2-6; D tentatively fits TRBD1 or TRBD2 (5 bases each). The CDR3 is made up of 14 amino acids. Germline lookup yields CDR1 MNHEY and CDR2 SMNVEV (reference sequence). With 7 bases removed from V and 1 base from J, the gap between germline ends came to 8 bases. CDR3 protein: CASTWGSGANVLTF. CDR3 in DNA: TGTGCCAGCACTTGGGGGTCTGGGGCCAACGTCCTGACTTTC. Complete variable domain (other parts from reference TRBV27 and TRBJ2-6): EAQVTQNPRYLITVTGKKLTVTCSQNMNHEYMSWYRQDPGLGLRQIYYSMNVEVTDKGDVPEGYKVSRKEKRNFPLILESPSPNQTSLYFCASTWGSGANVLTFGAGSRLTVL.

This clonotype counts as medium-sized. The V gene is TRBV12-3 or TRBV12-4, the J gene TRBJ1-5, with TRBD1 matching 8 bases. The CDR3 has 13 residues. V lost 4 bases and J lost 7; bases outside the gene matches: 3. This CDR3 reads CASSWQGAQPQHF. The DNA for the CDR3 is TGTGCCAGCAGTTGGCAGGGGGCGCAGCCCCAGCATTTT.

Remarks on this clonotype: It is likely a read error: a sequence one base away is far more abundant. V usage is TRBV6-5 and J usage is TRBJ1-5, with D maybe TRBD1 (5 bases). The CDR3 consists of 13 residues. Per germline, CDR1 MNHEY and CDR2 SVGAGI. The CDR3 region is CSSGGRGDQPQHF. CDR3 bases: TGTTCCAGCGGGGGGAGGGGAGATCAGCCCCAGCATTTT.

This clonotype was observed a few times. Possible read error: a much larger clone is one base away. The chain combines TRBV7-9 with TRBJ1-1; D gene uncertain. CDR1 and CDR2 (germline): SEHNR, FQNEAQ (reference sequence). The CDR3 totals 16 residues. CDR3 nucleotides: TGTGCCAGCAGCCTAGCAGGCCGTATCTGGAACACTGAAGCTTTCTTT. Protein sequence: CASSLAGRIWNTEAFF.

This clonotype was picked up many times. The chain combines TRBV6-2 or TRBV6-3 with TRBJ1-2, with D possibly TRBD1 on 6 matching bases. Germline V gives CDR1 MNHEY, CDR2 SVGEGT. This CDR3 region has 13 residues. Between the trimmed V and J ends, which lost 9 bases and 2 bases, there was a span of 13 bases. CDR3 sequence: CARRGDSNYGYTF. The CDR3 region has the DNA TGTGCCAGGAGGGGGGACTCCAACTATGGCTACACCTTC.

This clonotype was found many times. This chain uses TRBV7-2 with TRBJ1-1; D uncertain. Trimming stripped 2 bases from V and 4 bases from J, with 11 bases between. Germline CDR1 reads SGHTA; CDR2 reads FQGNSA. This CDR3 is built from 14 residues. The CDR3 DNA sequence: TGTGCCAGCAGCTTAATGTCGGGTAGCACTGAAGCTTTCTTT. Translation: CASSLMSGSTEAFF.

This clonotype has just a few counts. Since a far larger clone is one base different, this is likely a read error. The CDR3 reads CASSYGGRVYEKLFF. The CDR3 DNA is TGTGCCAGCAGTTACGGGGGCAGGGTCTATGAAAAACTGTTTTTT. The rearrangement uses TRBV6-9 and TRBJ1-4; a possible D gene is TRBD1 (6 bases). Looked up from germline, CDR1 is MNHGY and CDR2 is SVAAGI. The CDR3 is made up of 15 amino acids. The V gene lost 3 bases and the J gene lost 6 bases, with 14 bases spanning the gap.

This clonotype showed up many times. This sequence joins TRBV11-2 and TRBJ2-1; no clear D gene. Germline V gives CDR1 SGHAT, CDR2 FQNNGV. Deletions cut 7 bases from V and 4 bases from J, with 17 bases between. This CDR3 spans 15 amino acids. CDR3 DNA: TGTGCCAGCATGGCTATAAAGAGCTCTTACAATGAGCAGTTCTTC. Translating gives CASMAIKSSYNEQFF.

The sample holds many counts of this clonotype. The rearrangement uses TRBV7-2 and TRBJ2-3, with D maybe TRBD2 (6 bases). The CDR3 has 14 residues. Trimming removed 3 bases from V and 2 bases from J, with 9 bases in between. Germline loops: CDR1 SGHTA, CDR2 FQGNSA. CDR3 amino acids: CASSFKDYTDTQYF. DNA of the CDR3: TGTGCCAGCAGCTTCAAGGACTACACAGATACGCAGTATTTT.

As for this clonotype: Since a far larger clone is one base different, this is likely a read error. The chain couples TRBV6-9 to TRBJ1-6; D ambiguous. With 3 bases removed from V and 9 bases from J, the gap between germline ends came to 12 bases. This CDR3 has 14 residues. CDR1 and CDR2 (germline): MNHGY, SVAAGI. For the CDR3, the DNA is TGTGCCAGCAGTTACTCGTCTAGTTTTTCACCCCTCCACTTT. As protein: CASSYSSSFSPLHF.

About this clonotype: One end of the junction is discordant with germline, which a read error may explain. The gene calls are TRBV28 and TRBJ2-7; a possible D gene is TRBD2 (6 bases). Germline V gene lookup returns CDR1 MDHEN and CDR2 SYDVKM. The CDR3 is made up of 15 amino acids. As DNA, the CDR3 is TGTGCCATCAGTTTCCCCCTCCGGGGGAACTACGAGCAGTACTTC. It codes for CAISFPLRGNYEQYF.

This clonotype occurred many times. The V and J genes are TRBV11-1 and TRBJ1-5, with TRBD1 as a possible D gene (5 bases). The CDR3 is made up of 14 amino acids. CDR1 and CDR2 from the germline V gene are SGHAT and FQDESV (reference sequence). With 6 bases removed from V and 4 bases from J, the gap between germline ends came to 13 bases. The CDR3 sequence: CASSPGHPNQPQHF. Written as DNA, the CDR3 is TGTGCCAGCAGTCCAGGACACCCGAATCAGCCCCAGCATTTT.